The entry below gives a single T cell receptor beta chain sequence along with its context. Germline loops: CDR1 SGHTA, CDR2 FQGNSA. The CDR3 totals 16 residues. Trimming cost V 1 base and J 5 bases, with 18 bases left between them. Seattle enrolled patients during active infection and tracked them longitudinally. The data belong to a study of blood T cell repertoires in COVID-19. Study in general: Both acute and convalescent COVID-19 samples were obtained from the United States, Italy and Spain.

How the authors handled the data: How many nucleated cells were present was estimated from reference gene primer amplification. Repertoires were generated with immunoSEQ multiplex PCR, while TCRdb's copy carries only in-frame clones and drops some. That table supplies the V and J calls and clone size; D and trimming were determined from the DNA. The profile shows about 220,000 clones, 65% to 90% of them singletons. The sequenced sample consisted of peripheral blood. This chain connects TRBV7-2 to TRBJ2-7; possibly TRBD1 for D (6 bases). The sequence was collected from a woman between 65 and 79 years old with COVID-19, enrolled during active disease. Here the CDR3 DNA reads TGTGCCAGCAGCTTAGAACGCCGAGGGGGTTCCCACGAGCAGTACTTC. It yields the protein CASSLERRGGSHEQYF.